This is a list of T cell receptor beta chains from one sample in a study of T cell responses to AZD1222 COVID-19 vaccine. Generated by immunoSEQ multiplex PCR, the TCRdb table keeps only in-frame clones and is missing some. This sample has about 100,000 clones, with nearly 95% found just once. The material sequenced was peripheral blood, taken on day 0 of AZD1222 vaccination. These receptors all stem from an adult in good health. The CDR3 runs from the conserved cysteine through the conserved F or W. Fields, in order: J gene, D gene, clone size, V gene, CDR3 DNA, CDR3 protein. The D gene is left open where the match is weak. Some rows have no size entry. The others give once, few or many, or a class for an expanded clone.

j_gene: TRBJ2-7; d_gene: TRBD2; abundance: NA; v_gene: TRBV6-6; CDR3nt: TGTGCCAGCGTACTAGCGGCCTCCTACGAGCAGTACTTC; CDR3aa: CASVLAASYEQYF
j_gene: TRBJ2-2; d_gene: NA; abundance: NA; v_gene: TRBV27; CDR3nt: TGTGCCAGCAGTTTATTAAGTCCCCGGGAGCTGTTTTTT; CDR3aa: CASSLLSPRELFF
j_gene: TRBJ1-3; d_gene: NA; abundance: NA; v_gene: TRBV6-5; CDR3nt: TGTGCCAGCAGGCTGACTTCTTCCTCTGGAAACACCATATATTTT; CDR3aa: CASRLTSSSGNTIYF
j_gene: TRBJ2-5; d_gene: TRBD2; abundance: once; v_gene: TRBV19; CDR3nt: TGTGCCAGTAGTAAGCTAGCGGGAGGGCCGGAGACCCAGTACTTC; CDR3aa: CASSKLAGGPETQYF
j_gene: TRBJ2-2; d_gene: NA; abundance: NA; v_gene: TRBV5-1; CDR3nt: TGCGCCAGCAGCTTTGTCGGGCCGAACACCGGGGAGCTGTTTTTT; CDR3aa: CASSFVGPNTGELFF
j_gene: TRBJ1-6; d_gene: NA; abundance: NA; v_gene: TRBV28; CDR3nt: TGTGCCAGCAGTTTGATATTGAATAATTCACCCCTCCACTTT; CDR3aa: CASSLILNNSPLHF
j_gene: TRBJ2-7; d_gene: TRBD1; abundance: once; v_gene: TRBV11-2; CDR3nt: TGTGCCAGCAGCTTACAGGGGGACTCCTACGAGCAGTACTTC; CDR3aa: CASSLQGDSYEQYF
j_gene: TRBJ1-2; d_gene: NA; abundance: NA; v_gene: TRBV9; CDR3nt: TGTGCCAGCAGCGTAGGGAGGCTTGGTGACTATGGCTACACCTTC; CDR3aa: CASSVGRLGDYGYTF
j_gene: TRBJ2-1; d_gene: NA; abundance: NA; v_gene: TRBV13; CDR3nt: TGTGCCAGCAGCTTCCGGGGTGCTTACAATGAGCAGTTCTTC; CDR3aa: CASSFRGAYNEQFF
j_gene: TRBJ1-2; d_gene: TRBD1; abundance: NA; v_gene: TRBV13; CDR3nt: TGTGCCAGCAGCCTACCGGGGACAGGGGATGGCTACACCTTC; CDR3aa: CASSLPGTGDGYTF
j_gene: TRBJ2-7; d_gene: TRBD2; abundance: once; v_gene: TRBV20-1; CDR3nt: TGCAGTGCTAGTCCCCGTGCTTTCAGCGGGGACGAGCAGTACTTC; CDR3aa: CSASPRAFSGDEQYF
j_gene: TRBJ1-3; d_gene: NA; abundance: few; v_gene: TRBV30; CDR3nt: TGTGCCTGGAGTGTTTCTGGCCGAAACACCATATATTTT; CDR3aa: CAWSVSGRNTIYF
j_gene: TRBJ2-1; d_gene: NA; abundance: NA; v_gene: TRBV15; CDR3nt: TGTGCCACCAGCACCCCTCGAACAGGCGGACTATACAATGAGCAGTTCTTC; CDR3aa: CATSTPRTGGLYNEQFF
j_gene: TRBJ1-2; d_gene: NA; abundance: NA; v_gene: TRBV24-1; CDR3nt: TGTGCCACCCCCCTGGAGCTCGGGGGCTACACCTTC; CDR3aa: CATPLELGGYTF
j_gene: TRBJ1-1; d_gene: TRBD1; abundance: NA; v_gene: TRBV6-5; CDR3nt: TGTGCCAGCAGTTACACCCGAGCAGGGGGTGGCACTGAAGCTTTCTTT; CDR3aa: CASSYTRAGGGTEAFF
j_gene: TRBJ2-2; d_gene: NA; abundance: NA; v_gene: TRBV28; CDR3nt: TGTGCCAGCAGTTTACCCAGCACGAACACCGGGGAGCTGTTTTTT; CDR3aa: CASSLPSTNTGELFF
j_gene: TRBJ1-2; d_gene: NA; abundance: NA; v_gene: TRBV15; CDR3nt: TGTGCCACCAGCTCTGACAGAGATGGGAATGGCTACACCTTC; CDR3aa: CATSSDRDGNGYTF
j_gene: TRBJ1-3; d_gene: NA; abundance: NA; v_gene: TRBV3-1/TRBV3-2; CDR3nt: TGTGCCAGTCAACCGTCCCTTGGAACCAACCTATATTTT; CDR3aa: CASQPSLGTNLYF
j_gene: TRBJ1-1; d_gene: NA; abundance: NA; v_gene: TRBV2; CDR3nt: TGTGCCAGCAGTGCACAGGGTAACACTGAAGCTTTCTTT; CDR3aa: CASSAQGNTEAFF
j_gene: TRBJ2-7; d_gene: NA; abundance: NA; v_gene: TRBV7-2; CDR3nt: TGTGCCAGCAGCTTCCTCGGTCCTTTCTCCTACGAGCAGTACTTC; CDR3aa: CASSFLGPFSYEQYF
j_gene: TRBJ2-1; d_gene: TRBD2; abundance: NA; v_gene: TRBV6-1; CDR3nt: TGTGCCAGCAGTGAACCCACCGGGACTAGCGGGAGGTCTTTTTCCTACAATGAGCAGTTCTTC; CDR3aa: CASSEPTGTSGRSFSYNEQFF
j_gene: TRBJ1-4; d_gene: NA; abundance: NA; v_gene: TRBV25-1; CDR3nt: TGTGCCAGCAGTTCGTGGGGGGGACTGTTTTTT; CDR3aa: CASSSWGGLFF